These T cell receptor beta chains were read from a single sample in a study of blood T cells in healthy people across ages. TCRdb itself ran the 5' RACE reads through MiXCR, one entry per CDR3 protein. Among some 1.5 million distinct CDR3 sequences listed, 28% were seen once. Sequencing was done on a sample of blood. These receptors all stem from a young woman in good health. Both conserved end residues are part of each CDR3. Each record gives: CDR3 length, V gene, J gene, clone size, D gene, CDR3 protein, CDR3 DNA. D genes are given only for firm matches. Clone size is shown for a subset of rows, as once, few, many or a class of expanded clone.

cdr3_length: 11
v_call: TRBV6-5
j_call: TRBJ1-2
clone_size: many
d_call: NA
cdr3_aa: CASKAGYGYTF
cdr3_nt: TGTGCCAGCAAGGCGGGCTATGGCTACACCTTC

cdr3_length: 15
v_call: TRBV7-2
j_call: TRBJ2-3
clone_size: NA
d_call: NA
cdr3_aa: CATALTGLGTDTQYF
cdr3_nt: TGTGCCACGGCTCTAACGGGGCTAGGCACAGATACGCAGTATTTT

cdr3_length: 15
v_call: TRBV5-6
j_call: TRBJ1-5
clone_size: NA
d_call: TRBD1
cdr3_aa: CASSIGTGGARPQHF
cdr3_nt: TGTGCCAGCAGCATTGGGACAGGGGGAGCTCGGCCCCAGCATTTT

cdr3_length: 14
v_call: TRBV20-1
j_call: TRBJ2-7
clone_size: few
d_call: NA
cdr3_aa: CSASQGLGFYEQYF
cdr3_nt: TGCAGTGCTAGTCAGGGGCTAGGATTCTACGAGCAGTACTTC

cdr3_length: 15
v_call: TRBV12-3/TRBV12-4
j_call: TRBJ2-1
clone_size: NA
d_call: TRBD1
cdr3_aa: CASGRDRGTYNEQFF
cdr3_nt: TGTGCCAGCGGACGGGACAGGGGCACCTACAATGAGCAGTTCTTC

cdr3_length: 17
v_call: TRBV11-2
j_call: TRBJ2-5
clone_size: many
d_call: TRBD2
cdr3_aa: CASSSKVGTSQVETQYF
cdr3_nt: TGTGCCAGCAGTTCCAAAGTGGGGACTAGCCAGGTAGAGACCCAGTACTTC

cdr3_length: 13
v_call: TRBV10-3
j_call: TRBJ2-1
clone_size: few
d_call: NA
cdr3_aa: CAISDRLYNEQFF
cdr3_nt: TGTGCCATCAGTGACCGACTGTACAATGAGCAGTTCTTC

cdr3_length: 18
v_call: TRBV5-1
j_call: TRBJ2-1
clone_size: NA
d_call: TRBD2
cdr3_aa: CASSLGPSGGATYNEQFF
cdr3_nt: TGCGCCAGCAGCTTGGGACCGAGCGGGGGGGCCACCTACAATGAGCAGTTCTTC

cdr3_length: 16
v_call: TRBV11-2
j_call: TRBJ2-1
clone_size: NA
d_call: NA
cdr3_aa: CASSLDPRLLYNEQFF
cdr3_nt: TGTGCCAGCAGCTTAGATCCCCGTCTTTTATACAATGAGCAGTTCTTC

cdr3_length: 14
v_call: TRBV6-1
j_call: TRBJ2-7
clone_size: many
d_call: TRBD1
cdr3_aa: CASSTTGSNYEQYF
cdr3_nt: TGTGCCAGCAGTACGACAGGGAGCAACTACGAGCAGTACTTC

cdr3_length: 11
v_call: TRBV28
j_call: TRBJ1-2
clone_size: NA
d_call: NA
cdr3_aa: CASRRQHGYTF
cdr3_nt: TGTGCCAGCAGACGACAGCATGGCTACACCTTC

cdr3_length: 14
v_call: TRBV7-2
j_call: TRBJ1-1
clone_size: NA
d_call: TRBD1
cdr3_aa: CASSVQGWETEAFF
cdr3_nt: TGTGCCAGCAGCGTACAGGGGTGGGAGACTGAAGCTTTCTTT

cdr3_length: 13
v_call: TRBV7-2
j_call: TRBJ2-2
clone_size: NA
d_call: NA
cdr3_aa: CASSSLEGGELFF
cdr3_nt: TGTGCCAGCAGCTCCCTTGAGGGCGGGGAGCTGTTTTTT

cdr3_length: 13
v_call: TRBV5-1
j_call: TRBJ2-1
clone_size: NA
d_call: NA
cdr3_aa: CASSFDSTEEQFF
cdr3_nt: TGCGCCAGCAGCTTCGACAGTACAGAGGAGCAGTTCTTC

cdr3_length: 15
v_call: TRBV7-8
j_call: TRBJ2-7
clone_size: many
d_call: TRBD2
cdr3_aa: CASSLVGGSGYEQYF
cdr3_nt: TGTGCCAGCAGCTTAGTTGGCGGGAGCGGCTACGAGCAGTACTTC

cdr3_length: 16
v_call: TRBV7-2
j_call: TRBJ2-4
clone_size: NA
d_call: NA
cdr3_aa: CASSLQGRGAYNEQYF
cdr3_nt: TGTGCCAGCAGCTTACAGGGACGGGGCGCATACAATGAGCAGTACTTC